The 8 T cell receptor beta chains listed next were all sequenced from one sample in a study of T cell responses to AZD1222 COVID-19 vaccine. TCRdb keeps only in-frame clones here, not all; method: immunoSEQ multiplex PCR. The data hold 92,000 or so clones, with about 88% observed a single time. The source material was peripheral blood, sampled 28 days after the second AZD1222 dose. All receptors come from an adult who received the AZD1222 COVID-19 vaccine.

The table lists this clone with a few counts. The chain combines TRBV4-1 with TRBJ2-7; either TRBD1 or TRBD2 may fit D (5 bases each). Trimming cost V 1 base and J 7 bases, with 20 bases left between them. The CDR3 runs 16 residues. Germline CDR1 MGHRA, CDR2 YSYEKL. CDR3 amino acids: CASSQAGQGIPGEQYF. CDR3 nucleotide sequence: TGCGCCAGCAGCCAAGCAGGCCAGGGAATACCGGGAGAGCAGTACTTC.

This clone was found a few times. CDR3 region: CASSFQSPGRYGYTF. The CDR3 region has the DNA TGTGCCAGCAGTTTCCAAAGTCCGGGGAGATATGGCTACACCTTC. This chain connects TRBV27 to TRBJ1-2; D gene unclear. This CDR3 comprises 15 residues. Germline CDR1 MNHEY, CDR2 SMNVEV (reference sequence). V lost 3 bases to trimming and J lost 5 bases, with 16 bases between them.

The rearrangement uses TRBV28 and TRBJ1-5; D remains unclear. CDR3 length: 14 residues. The germline V and J ends were trimmed by 3 bases and 4 bases, with 10 bases remaining between them. The germline V gene encodes CDR1 MDHEN and CDR2 SYDVKM. CDR3 DNA: TGTGCCAGCAGTTTCTTGCCCGGGAATCAGCCCCAGCATTTT. Its protein product is CASSFLPGNQPQHF.

The chain couples TRBV14 to TRBJ1-1; the D is unclear. Looked up from germline, CDR1 is SGHDN and CDR2 is FVKESK. The CDR3 has 14 amino acids. V lost 1 base and J 11 bases, leaving 17 bases between the germline ends. The chain's CDR3 is CASSQVLGLTRAFF. The CDR3 nucleotides read TGTGCCAGCAGCCAAGTTCTTGGGCTGACCCGGGCTTTCTTT.

The chain recombines TRBV12-3 or TRBV12-4 with TRBJ1-1; D gene unclear. Trimming removed 7 bases at V and 1 base at J, with 10 bases between. The CDR3 contains 13 residues. CDR3 nucleotide sequence: TGTGCCAGCACCACCCCGTGGAACACTGAAGCTTTCTTT. It is translated as CASTTPWNTEAFF.

This clone was observed a single time. One junction end does not reproduce the germline sequence, and a read error may be involved. The chain recombines TRBV7-9 with TRBJ2-3; perhaps D is TRBD1 or TRBD2 (5 bases each). The CDR3 contains 14 residues. Germline V gene lookup returns CDR1 SEHNR and CDR2 FQNEAQ (reference sequence). CDR3 bases: TGTGCCAGCAGCCCTGGTCAACTGGGGGATAAGCAGTATTTT. Translation gives CASSPGQLGDKQYF.

V gene TRBV11-2 combines with J gene TRBJ1-2; D is perhaps TRBD1 (5 bases). The V and J ends lost 5 bases and 3 bases respectively, with 16 bases between them. CDR1 is SGHAT and CDR2 is FQNNGV in the germline V gene. CDR3 length: 15 amino acids. The CDR3 sequence: CASSTYRGGDYGYTF. CDR3 nucleotides: TGTGCCAGCAGCACTTACCGTGGGGGGGACTATGGCTACACCTTC.

This clone was observed a single time. The chain combines TRBV28 with TRBJ2-7, with a possible D match to TRBD2 (7 bases). Germline lookup yields CDR1 MDHEN and CDR2 SYDVKM. The CDR3 is made up of 15 amino acids. V lost 2 bases, J lost 5 bases, and 16 bases lay in between. CDR3 nucleotides: TGTGCCAGCAGTTTAAGGAGGGGAGGGGGGCACGAGCAGTACTTC. Its translation is CASSLRRGGGHEQYF.